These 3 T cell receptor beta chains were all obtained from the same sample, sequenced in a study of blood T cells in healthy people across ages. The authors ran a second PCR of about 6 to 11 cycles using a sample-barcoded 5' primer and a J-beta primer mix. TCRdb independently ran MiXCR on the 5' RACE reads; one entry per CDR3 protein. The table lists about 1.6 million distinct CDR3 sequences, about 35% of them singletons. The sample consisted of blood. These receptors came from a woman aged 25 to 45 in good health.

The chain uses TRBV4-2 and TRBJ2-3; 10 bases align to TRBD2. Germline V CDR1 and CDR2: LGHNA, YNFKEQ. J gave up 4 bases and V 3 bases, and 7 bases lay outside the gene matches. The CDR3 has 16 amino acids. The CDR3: CASSQRLAGEADTQYF. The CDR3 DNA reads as TGTGCCAGCAGCCAGAGGCTAGCGGGGGAAGCAGATACGCAGTATTTT.

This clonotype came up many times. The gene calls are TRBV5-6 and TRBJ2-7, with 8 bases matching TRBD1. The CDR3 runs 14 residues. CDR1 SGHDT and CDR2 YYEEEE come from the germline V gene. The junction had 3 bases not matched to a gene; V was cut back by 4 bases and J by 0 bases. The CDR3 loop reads CASSQGQASYEQYF. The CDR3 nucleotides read TGTGCCAGCAGCCAGGGACAGGCCTCCTACGAGCAGTACTTC.

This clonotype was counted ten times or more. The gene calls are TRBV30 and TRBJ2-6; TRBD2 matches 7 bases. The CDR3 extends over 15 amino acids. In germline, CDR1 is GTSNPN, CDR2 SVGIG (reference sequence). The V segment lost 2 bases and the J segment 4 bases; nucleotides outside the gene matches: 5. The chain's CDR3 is CAWSWGGSGANVLTF. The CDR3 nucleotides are TGTGCCTGGAGTTGGGGAGGGTCCGGGGCCAACGTCCTGACTTTC.